A selection of T cell receptor beta chains follows, all from one sample in a study of blood T cells in healthy people across ages. TCRdb re-called the 5' RACE reads with MiXCR, one entry per CDR3 protein. The table lists approximately 490,000 distinct CDR3 sequences, less than 25% of them singletons, with 8.5% to 9.5% in the top ten. This sample was shared with a second study, whose subject was T cells of mothers and their children.

The specimen sequenced was blood. The receptor source for this set is a boy between 10 and 17 years old in good health. The CDR3 runs from the conserved cysteine through the conserved F or W. The D gene is left open where the match is weak. Size is omitted from some rows. Given values are once, few, many or a class for expanded clones.

TRBD2	TRBV10-3	TRBJ2-1	many	CAISETSGPHRVYNEQFF	TGTGCCATCAGTGAGACTAGCGGCCCTCACCGGGTCTACAATGAGCAGTTCTTC
TRBD1	TRBV29-1	TRBJ2-5	.	CSVEGQSLQETQYF	TGCAGCGTTGAGGGACAGAGCCTCCAAGAGACCCAGTACTTC
.	TRBV14	TRBJ2-2	.	CASSAATGELFF	TGTGCCAGCAGCGCGGCCACCGGGGAGCTGTTTTTT
.	TRBV6-5	TRBJ1-3	few	CARIGQGNTIYF	TGTGCCAGGATCGGACAGGGAAACACCATATATTTT
.	TRBV10-2	TRBJ2-7	.	CASSDSVQNEQYF	TGCGCCAGCAGTGATTCGGTTCAAAACGAGCAGTACTTC
.	TRBV6-5	TRBJ2-2	few	CASSYGRNTGELFF	TGTGCCAGCAGTTACGGCAGGAACACCGGGGAGCTGTTTTTT
.	TRBV25-1	TRBJ2-4	few	CASSGPGNLAKNIQYF	TGTGCCAGCAGTGGCCCGGGCAATCTAGCCAAAAACATTCAGTACTTC
.	TRBV7-9	TRBJ1-2	few	CASSSPMDYGYTF	TGTGCCAGCAGCTCACCCATGGACTATGGCTACACCTTC
TRBD2	TRBV7-2	TRBJ2-2	few	CASSLEAAGGAGELFF	TGTGCCAGCAGCCTGGAGGCAGCGGGAGGCGCCGGGGAGCTGTTTTTT
TRBD2	TRBV7-8	TRBJ2-1	.	CASSPFFSGSSYNEQFF	TGTGCCAGCAGCCCCTTTTTTAGCGGGAGCTCCTACAATGAGCAGTTCTTC
.	TRBV6-2/TRBV6-3	TRBJ1-2	.	CASSPSGRGDYGYTF	TGTGCCAGCAGCCCCTCTGGGAGGGGCGACTATGGCTACACCTTC
.	TRBV12-3/TRBV12-4	TRBJ1-5	.	CASSFDRRRDQPQHF	TGTGCCAGCAGCTTCGACAGGCGGCGAGATCAGCCCCAGCATTTT
TRBD1	TRBV6-6	TRBJ1-2	many	CASNPLGTGGGYTF	TGTGCCAGCAACCCACTCGGGACAGGGGGCGGCTACACCTTC
.	TRBV20-1	TRBJ2-7	few	CSAGGGGFNTHEQYF	TGCAGTGCCGGAGGTGGAGGGTTCAATACCCACGAGCAGTACTTC
TRBD2	TRBV5-1	TRBJ2-7	few	CASSRGTSGSPPYEQYF	TGCGCCAGCAGCCGGGGGACTAGCGGGAGCCCGCCCTACGAGCAGTACTTC
TRBD2	TRBV20-1	TRBJ2-1	few	CSARLAGSSGRGNEQFF	TGCAGTGCAAGACTAGCGGGGTCTAGTGGTCGGGGCAATGAGCAGTTCTTC
.	TRBV6-4	TRBJ2-6	.	CASSNSGANVLTF	TGTGCCAGCAGTAACTCTGGGGCCAACGTCCTGACTTTC
.	TRBV12-3/TRBV12-4	TRBJ1-1	.	CASSLRVNTEAFF	TGTGCCAGCAGTTTAAGGGTGAACACTGAAGCTTTCTTT
TRBD1	TRBV7-9	TRBJ2-1	few	CASSLEPGQVYNEQFF	TGTGCCAGCAGCCTCGAGCCGGGACAGGTGTACAATGAGCAGTTCTTC
TRBD1	TRBV28	TRBJ2-2	.	CASSTGQRTGELFF	TGTGCCAGCAGTACGGGACAGAGGACCGGGGAGCTGTTTTTT
TRBD1	TRBV4-3	TRBJ1-6	.	CASSQGTGKDSNSPLHF	TGCGCCAGCAGCCAAGGGACAGGGAAGGACTCAAATTCACCCCTCCACTTT
.	TRBV28	TRBJ2-7	.	CASSLVLAGISYEQYF	TGTGCCAGCAGTTTGGTGCTAGCCGGGATCTCCTACGAGCAGTACTTC
TRBD2	TRBV10-3	TRBJ2-5	.	CAISAGLAGQETQYF	TGTGCCATCAGTGCGGGGCTAGCGGGGCAAGAGACCCAGTACTTC
.	TRBV7-2	TRBJ2-1	.	CASSLEARDEQFF	TGTGCCAGCAGCTTAGAGGCTAGGGATGAGCAGTTCTTC
TRBD1	TRBV30	TRBJ2-3	few	CARSVQAAGGLNF	TGTGCCCGGAGTGTACAGGCGGCAGGGGGTCTGAATTTT
TRBD2	TRBV9	TRBJ2-3	.	CASSAGGDKDTQYF	TGTGCCAGCAGCGCTGGGGGGGATAAGGATACGCAGTATTTT
.	TRBV29-1	TRBJ2-3	.	CSVGTRGQILGDTQYF	TGCAGCGTTGGTACGCGTGGACAGATTCTAGGAGATACGCAGTATTTT
.	TRBV5-6	TRBJ1-1	.	CASSPPSALNTEAFF	TGTGCCAGCAGCCCGCCTTCTGCCCTGAACACTGAAGCTTTCTTT
.	TRBV20-1	TRBJ1-1	few	CSAEEDSMNTEAFF	TGCAGTGCTGAGGAAGACAGCATGAACACTGAAGCTTTCTTT
.	TRBV12-3/TRBV12-4	TRBJ2-3	.	CASNHPLDTQYF	TGTGCCAGTAACCATCCACTAGATACGCAGTATTTT
.	TRBV20-1	TRBJ1-6	.	CSARGESRSSYNSPLHF	TGCAGTGCTCGAGGGGAAAGTCGGAGCTCCTATAATTCACCCCTCCACTTT
.	TRBV3-1	TRBJ1-3	.	CASSTVSGNTIYF	TGTGCCAGCAGCACGGTCTCTGGAAACACCATATATTTT
TRBD1	TRBV4-3	TRBJ1-4	.	CASSQDQGAYEKLFF	TGCGCCAGCAGCCAGGATCAGGGGGCGTATGAAAAACTGTTTTTT
TRBD2	TRBV18	TRBJ2-3	few	CASSPPAGVKDTQYF	TGTGCCAGCTCACCCCCAGCGGGAGTAAAGGATACGCAGTATTTT
.	TRBV20-1	TRBJ1-5	.	CSAGTREPQHF	TGCAGTGCTGGGACCCGAGAGCCCCAGCATTTT
TRBD2	TRBV6-5	TRBJ2-1	.	CASSYSGGRQETRYF	TGTGCCAGCAGTTACTCTGGCGGGAGACAAGAGACCCGGTACTTC
.	TRBV6-2/TRBV6-3	TRBJ1-1	many	CASSYPNTEAFF	TGTGCCAGCAGTTACCCAAACACTGAAGCTTTCTTT